A selection of T cell receptor beta chains follows, all from one sample in a study of T cells after posttransplantation cyclophosphamide. Sequencing was performed with immunoSEQ multiplex PCR; in TCRdb, only in-frame clones are kept and a portion is missing. Listed for the sample are roughly 8,100 clones, none seen a single time. The sequences come from PBMCs, collected roughly 3 months after allogeneic stem cell transplant with posttransplant cyclophosphamide. All receptors derive from a female patient between 55 and 75 years old who received an allogeneic stem cell transplant from an unrelated donor, was CMV-positive, and had acute GVHD only. Some T cells may possibly be graft donor cells. Both conserved end residues are part of each CDR3. The D gene is left open where the match is weak. A row's size may be missing; if present it is once, few, many or a size class.

CDR3 length,D gene,clone size,V gene,J gene,CDR3 DNA,CDR3 protein
15,TRBD1,many,TRBV7-2,TRBJ2-7,TGTGCCAGCAGCTTAACAGGGGGCTTCGCCTACGAGCAGTACTTC,CASSLTGGFAYEQYF
14,TRBD1,few,TRBV5-4,TRBJ2-3,TGTGCCAGCAGCTCAGGACAGGGTAGAGATACGCAGTATTTT,CASSSGQGRDTQYF
16,TRBD2,NA,TRBV13,TRBJ2-5,TGTGCCAGCAGCTTTTACCGGGGGGGAGGGCTAGAGACCCAGTACTTC,CASSFYRGGGLETQYF
16,TRBD1,NA,TRBV6-1,TRBJ2-5,TGTGCCAGCAGTGCTACTACCGGGACAGGCCTAGAGACCCAGTACTTC,CASSATTGTGLETQYF
15,TRBD1,many,TRBV28,TRBJ1-5,TGTGCCAGCAGCAACGGACAGGTCGGCAATCAGCCCCAGCATTTT,CASSNGQVGNQPQHF
14,NA,many,TRBV11-2,TRBJ1-1,TGTGCCAGCAGCCTTCGGGCAGGGGCGACTGAAGCTTTCTTT,CASSLRAGATEAFF
13,NA,many,TRBV18,TRBJ1-1,TGTGCCAGCTCACTCCAAATGAACACTGAAGCTTTCTTT,CASSLQMNTEAFF
15,TRBD1,many,TRBV7-8,TRBJ2-2,TGTGCCAGCAGCGTAGGGAGGACAGGGCACGGGGAGCTGTTTTTT,CASSVGRTGHGELFF
13,NA,many,TRBV6-5,TRBJ2-3,TGTGCCAGCAAGCCCTCACCCCTTGATACGCAGTATTTT,CASKPSPLDTQYF
12,NA,many,TRBV5-4,TRBJ2-3,TGTGCCAGCAGGGTGGGGCAGGGGACGCAGTATTTT,CASRVGQGTQYF
12,NA,many,TRBV9,TRBJ2-3,TGTGCCAGCGGGGAAGGGGGAGATACGCAGTATTTT,CASGEGGDTQYF
15,NA,many,TRBV7-7,TRBJ2-4,TGTGCCAGCAGCCCGACAGGGAGGGCCAAAAACATTCAGTACTTC,CASSPTGRAKNIQYF
15,NA,many,TRBV5-4,TRBJ2-1,TGTGCCAGCAGCTCCTGGGACTTGAATCAAGCTGAGCAGTTCTTC,CASSSWDLNQAEQFF
11,NA,many,TRBV2,TRBJ2-3,TGTGCCAGCAGTGAAAAGGGTTTGCAGTATTTT,CASSEKGLQYF
12,TRBD1,many,TRBV12-3/TRBV12-4,TRBJ2-7,TGTGCCAGCGGGACAGGGTCTTACGAGCAGTACTTC,CASGTGSYEQYF
14,NA,many,TRBV29-1,TRBJ1-1,TGCAGCGTGGGATACCAGGGTATTAACACTGAAGCTTTCTTT,CSVGYQGINTEAFF
16,TRBD1,many,TRBV18,TRBJ1-1,TGTGCCAGCTCACCATCCAATGACAGGGCAGGCACTGAAGCTTTCTTT,CASSPSNDRAGTEAFF
12,NA,many,TRBV6-6,TRBJ2-1,TGTGCCAGTCAACAGGACTACAATGAGCAGTTCTTC,CASQQDYNEQFF
15,TRBD1,many,TRBV16,TRBJ2-2,TGTGCCAGCAGTCGGACAGGGTTTAACACCGGGGAGCTGTTTTTT,CASSRTGFNTGELFF
15,NA,many,TRBV28,TRBJ2-2,TGTGCCAGCAGTTTATGGGAGGGGAACACCGGGGAGCTGTTTTTT,CASSLWEGNTGELFF
17,TRBD1,many,TRBV28,TRBJ1-4,TGTGCCAGCAGTCCGCCCTCACAGGGGGGAGGGTATGAAAAACTGTTTTTT,CASSPPSQGGGYEKLFF
14,TRBD1,many,TRBV10-3,TRBJ1-1,TGTGCCATCAGTGAACAGGGGATCAACACTGAAGCTTTCTTT,CAISEQGINTEAFF
15,NA,many,TRBV9,TRBJ1-1,TGTGCCAGCAGCGTAGGCGTAGGGCGGAACACTGAAGCTTTCTTT,CASSVGVGRNTEAFF
12,NA,few,TRBV29-1,TRBJ2-5,TGCAGCGTCGCGGAGCCCCAAGAGACCCAGTACTTC,CSVAEPQETQYF
13,NA,few,TRBV13,TRBJ2-5,TGTGCCAGCAGCTTAGGGGGCGGGGAGACCCAGTACTTC,CASSLGGGETQYF
15,NA,many,TRBV6-5,TRBJ2-7,TGTGCCAGCAGTGCTGCCGGGACAAGAGCTGGCGAGCAGTACTTC,CASSAAGTRAGEQYF
14,NA,medium-sized,TRBV2,TRBJ1-3,TGTGCCAGCAGTGCTGTACGGTCTGGAAACACCATATATTTT,CASSAVRSGNTIYF
15,TRBD2,many,TRBV7-2,TRBJ2-7,TGTGCCAGCAGCTCTCTAGCGGGAGGGCCCTACGAGCAGTACTTC,CASSSLAGGPYEQYF
20,TRBD2,NA,TRBV6-7,TRBJ2-5,TGTGCCAGCAGTTACTCCCAGCGGGGGGGGCCTGTCGGAATGCAAGAGACCCAGTACTTC,CASSYSQRGGPVGMQETQYF
16,TRBD1,large,TRBV7-6,TRBJ1-3,TGTGCCAGCAGCCAGACAGGGGGTCTCACTGGAAACACCATATATTTT,CASSQTGGLTGNTIYF
15,NA,many,TRBV27,TRBJ2-7,TGTGCCAGCAGTTTAGACTACAGCCCCCTCCGGGAGCAGTACTTC,CASSLDYSPLREQYF
12,TRBD1,many,TRBV7-8,TRBJ1-5,TGTGCCAGCAGCCTCGACAGGGGGCCCCAGCATTTT,CASSLDRGPQHF
11,TRBD1,few,TRBV29-1,TRBJ1-2,TGCAGCGTTGCCAGGGGGGATGGCTACACCTTC,CSVARGDGYTF
13,NA,many,TRBV2,TRBJ1-4,TGTGCCAGCATGAGGGGAACTAATGAAAAACTGTTTTTT,CASMRGTNEKLFF
16,NA,many,TRBV7-2,TRBJ2-1,TGTGCCAGCAGCTCTCCCCCCGGCCTAACTCAGGATGAGCAGTTCTTC,CASSSPPGLTQDEQFF
15,TRBD1,medium-sized,TRBV19,TRBJ1-4,TGTGCCAGTAGTATAGTTCGACAGGGGGTTGAAAAACTGTTTTTT,CASSIVRQGVEKLFF
12,NA,few,TRBV30,TRBJ1-2,TGTGCCTGGCTCCCTACTAACTATGGCTACACCTTC,CAWLPTNYGYTF
13,NA,NA,TRBV9,TRBJ2-1,TGTGCCAGCAGCGTAGCGGGGGTCAATGAGCAGTTCTTC,CASSVAGVNEQFF
13,TRBD1,many,TRBV2,TRBJ1-2,TGTGCCAGCAGTGAGAACAGGGGCGGTGGCTACACCTTC,CASSENRGGGYTF
18,TRBD2,many,TRBV10-3,TRBJ2-1,TGTGCCATCAGTGACCAGATCAGAAGCGGGGGCTCCTACAATGAGCAGTTCTTC,CAISDQIRSGGSYNEQFF
17,NA,many,TRBV12-3/TRBV12-4,TRBJ1-6,TGTGCCAGCAGTCCCCGACAGCTCCTGAGGGGTTATTCACCCCTCCACTTT,CASSPRQLLRGYSPLHF
15,TRBD1,many,TRBV10-3,TRBJ2-3,TGTGCCATCAGGGGGGACAGGGCCGGCACAGATACGCAGTATTTT,CAIRGDRAGTDTQYF
15,NA,NA,TRBV5-1,TRBJ2-5,TGCGCCAGCAGCTTGAGACAGATGTACCAAGAGACCCAGTACTTC,CASSLRQMYQETQYF
13,TRBD2,many,TRBV14,TRBJ2-5,TGTGCCGTAGGAATAGCGGGAGGGAAGACCCAGTACTTC,CAVGIAGGKTQYF
19,TRBD2,many,TRBV11-1,TRBJ2-1,TGTGCCAGCAGCCCCACAAGCGGGAGGGCTTCGTTTTCGGGGAATGAGCAGTTCTTC,CASSPTSGRASFSGNEQFF
14,TRBD2,many,TRBV7-2,TRBJ2-2,TGTGCCACCGGGACTAGCGGGAACACCGGGGAGCTGTTTTTT,CATGTSGNTGELFF
12,NA,few,TRBV30,TRBJ1-2,TGTGCCTGGAGTGTGGGGGGATATGGCTACACCTTC,CAWSVGGYGYTF
15,TRBD1,few,TRBV12-3/TRBV12-4,TRBJ1-2,TGTGCCAGCAGTTTTGGGCAGGGGGGAATCTATGGCTACACCTTC,CASSFGQGGIYGYTF
18,TRBD2,NA,TRBV9,TRBJ2-5,TGTGCCAGCAGCGTAGCGGCTAGCGGGGGGGCCAGGGAAGAGACCCAGTACTTC,CASSVAASGGAREETQYF
18,TRBD2,many,TRBV12-3/TRBV12-4,TRBJ2-1,TGTGCCAGCAGTTCGAGCGGGGGGGGAGGAGGATCCTACAATGAGCAGTTCTTC,CASSSSGGGGGSYNEQFF
12,NA,large,TRBV7-9,TRBJ2-7,TGTGCCAGCAGCTTAGGTTTAAACGAGCAGTACTTC,CASSLGLNEQYF
17,NA,many,TRBV5-8,TRBJ1-5,TGTGCCAGCAGCTTGGGGACTATTGGGAAATCAAGTCAGCCCCAGCATTTT,CASSLGTIGKSSQPQHF
18,TRBD2,many,TRBV7-2,TRBJ2-7,TGTGCCAGCAGCTTAGACGTGGGAGCCGGGACTACGTTCTACGAGCAGTACTTC,CASSLDVGAGTTFYEQYF
13,NA,few,TRBV29-1,TRBJ1-2,TGCAGCGTTGAAGATCGCGGTTTGGATGGCTACACCTTC,CSVEDRGLDGYTF
13,NA,many,TRBV19,TRBJ1-5,TGTGCCAGTAGACATAGCCGAGATCAGCCCCAGCATTTT,CASRHSRDQPQHF